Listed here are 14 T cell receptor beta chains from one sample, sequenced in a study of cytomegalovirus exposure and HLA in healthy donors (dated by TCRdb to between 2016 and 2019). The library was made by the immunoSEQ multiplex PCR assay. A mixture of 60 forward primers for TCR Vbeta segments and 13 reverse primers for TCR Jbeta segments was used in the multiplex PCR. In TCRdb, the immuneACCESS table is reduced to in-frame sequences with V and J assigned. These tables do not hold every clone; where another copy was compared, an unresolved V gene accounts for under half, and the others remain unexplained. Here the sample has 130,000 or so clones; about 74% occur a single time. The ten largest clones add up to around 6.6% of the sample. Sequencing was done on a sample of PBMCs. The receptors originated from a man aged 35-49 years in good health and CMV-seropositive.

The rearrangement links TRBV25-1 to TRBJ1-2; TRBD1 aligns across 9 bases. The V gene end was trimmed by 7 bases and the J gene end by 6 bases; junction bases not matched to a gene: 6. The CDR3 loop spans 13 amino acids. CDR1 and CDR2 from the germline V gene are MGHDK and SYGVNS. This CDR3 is CASTPGQGHGYTF. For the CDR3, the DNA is TGTGCCAGCACCCCGGGACAGGGTCATGGCTACACCTTC.

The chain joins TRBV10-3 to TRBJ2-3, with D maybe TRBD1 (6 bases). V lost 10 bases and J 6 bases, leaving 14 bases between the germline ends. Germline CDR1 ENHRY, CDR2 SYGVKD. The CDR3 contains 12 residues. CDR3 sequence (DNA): TGTGCCACCCGAGGGGGAGAGGATACGCAGTATTTT. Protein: CATRGGEDTQYF.

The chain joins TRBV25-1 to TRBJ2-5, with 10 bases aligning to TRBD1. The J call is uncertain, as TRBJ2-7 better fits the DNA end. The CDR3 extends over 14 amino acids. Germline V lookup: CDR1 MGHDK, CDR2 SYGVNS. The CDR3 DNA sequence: TGTGCCAGCAAGGCCCGACAGGGGGCGGGCGAGCAGTACTTC. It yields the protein CASKARQGAGEQYF.

The CDR3 region has the DNA TGTGCCAGCAGTGGCAGACAGGGGTTGGGAGAGACCCAGTACTTC. Translating gives CASSGRQGLGETQYF. V gene TRBV28 combines with J gene TRBJ2-5; 8 bases are shared with TRBD1. Losses at the gene ends were 5 bases for V and 4 bases for J; bases not matched to a gene: 9. CDR3 size: 15 residues. Germline CDR1 MDHEN, CDR2 SYDVKM. Combining the CDR3 with reference TRBV28 and TRBJ2-5 gives the whole variable domain DVKVTQSSRYLVKRTGEKVFLECVQDMDHENMFWYRQDPGLGLRLIYFSYDVKMKEKGDIPEGYSVSREKKERFSLILESASTNQTSMYLCASSGRQGLGETQYFGPGTRLLVL.

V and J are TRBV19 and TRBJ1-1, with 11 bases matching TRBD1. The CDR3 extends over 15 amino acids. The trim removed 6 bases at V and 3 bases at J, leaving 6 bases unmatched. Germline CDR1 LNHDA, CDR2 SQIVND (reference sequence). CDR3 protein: CASRWWTGGDTEAFF. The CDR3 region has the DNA TGTGCCAGTAGATGGTGGACAGGGGGCGACACTGAAGCTTTCTTT.

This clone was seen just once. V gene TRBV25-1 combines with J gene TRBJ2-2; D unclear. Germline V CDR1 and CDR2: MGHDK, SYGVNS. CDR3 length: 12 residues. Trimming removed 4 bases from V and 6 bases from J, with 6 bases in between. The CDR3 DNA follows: TGTGCCAGCAGTGCGAAGCCCGGGGAGCTGTTTTTT. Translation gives CASSAKPGELFF.

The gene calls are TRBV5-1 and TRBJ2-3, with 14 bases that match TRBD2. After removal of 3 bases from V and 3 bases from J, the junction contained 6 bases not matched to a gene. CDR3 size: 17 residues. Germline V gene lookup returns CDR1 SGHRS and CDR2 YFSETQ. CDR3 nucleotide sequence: TGCGCCAGCAGCTCCGGGACTAGCGGGAGTGAGACAGATACGCAGTATTTT. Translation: CASSSGTSGSETDTQYF.

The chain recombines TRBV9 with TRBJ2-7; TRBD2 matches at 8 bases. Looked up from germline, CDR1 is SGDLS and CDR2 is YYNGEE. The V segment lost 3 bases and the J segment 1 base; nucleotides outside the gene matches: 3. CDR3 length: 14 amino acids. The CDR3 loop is CASSGIAGSYEQYF. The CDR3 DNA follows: TGTGCCAGCAGCGGTATAGCGGGATCCTACGAGCAGTACTTC.

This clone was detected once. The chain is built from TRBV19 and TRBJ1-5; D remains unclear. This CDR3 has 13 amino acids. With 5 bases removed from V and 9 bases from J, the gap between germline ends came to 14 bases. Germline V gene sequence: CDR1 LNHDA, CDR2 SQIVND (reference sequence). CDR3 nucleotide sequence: TGTGCCAGTAGTCCCCGGGTAGCGCGGCCCCAGCATTTT. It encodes CASSPRVARPQHF.

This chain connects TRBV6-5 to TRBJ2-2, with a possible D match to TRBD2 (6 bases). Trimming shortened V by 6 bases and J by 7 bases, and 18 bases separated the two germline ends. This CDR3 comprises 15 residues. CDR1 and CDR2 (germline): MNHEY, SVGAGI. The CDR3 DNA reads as TGTGCCAGCAGCTACAGGAATACCGGGGGCGGGGAGCTGTTTTTT. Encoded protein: CASSYRNTGGGELFF.

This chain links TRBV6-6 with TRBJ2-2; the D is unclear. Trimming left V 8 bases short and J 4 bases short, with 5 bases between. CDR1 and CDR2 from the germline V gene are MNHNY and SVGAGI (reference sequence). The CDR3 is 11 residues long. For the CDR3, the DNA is TGTGCCAGCGTCAGCACCGGGGAGCTGTTTTTT. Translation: CASVSTGELFF.

Here the CDR3 DNA reads TGTGCCAGCACTATACGGGACTCAAACTCCTACGAGCAGTACTTC. As protein: CASTIRDSNSYEQYF. The chain recombines TRBV6-1 with TRBJ2-5, with a tentative D call TRBD2 (6 bases). The J call may not be correct, given that the DNA end is closer to TRBJ2-7. CDR1 is MNHNS, CDR2 SASEGT, per germline. CDR3 length: 15 amino acids.

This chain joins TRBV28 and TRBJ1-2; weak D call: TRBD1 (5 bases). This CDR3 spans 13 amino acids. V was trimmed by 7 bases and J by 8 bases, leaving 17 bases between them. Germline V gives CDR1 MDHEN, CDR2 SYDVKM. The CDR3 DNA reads TGTGCCAGCACGGGGCCATACCGGGGGGGCTACACCTTC. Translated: CASTGPYRGGYTF.

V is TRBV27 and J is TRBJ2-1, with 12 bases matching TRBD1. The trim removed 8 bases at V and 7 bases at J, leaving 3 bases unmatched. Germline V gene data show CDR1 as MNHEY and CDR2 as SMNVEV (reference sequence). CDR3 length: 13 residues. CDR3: CASGDRGRNEQFF. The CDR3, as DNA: TGTGCCAGCGGGGACAGGGGGCGGAATGAGCAGTTCTTC.